Following are 24 T cell receptor beta chains from one sample sequenced in a study of blood T cell repertoires in COVID-19. Data came from immunoSEQ multiplex PCR; TCRdb stores just in-frame clones and leaves some out. Here the sample spans about 140,000 clones, 60% to 80% being singletons. Sequencing was done on a sample of PBMCs or T cells enriched from blood (not recorded which). The receptors come from a woman between 45 and 60 years old who had recovered from COVID-19.

The chain carries TRBV2 and TRBJ2-1, with TRBD2 matching 15 bases. J gave up 10 bases and V 7 bases, and 2 bases lay outside the gene matches. The CDR3 is 13 residues long. CDR1 SNHLY and CDR2 FYNNEI come from the germline V gene. The CDR3 DNA reads TGTGCCAGCATGGGGACTAGCGGGGGGGAGCAGTTCTTC. This encodes CASMGTSGGEQFF.

This rearrangement joins TRBV28 to TRBJ1-6, with 10 bases aligning to TRBD1. Germline loops: CDR1 MDHEN, CDR2 SYDVKM. The V segment lost 5 bases and the J segment 7 bases; nucleotides outside the gene matches: 5. The CDR3 is made up of 15 amino acids. The CDR3 DNA follows: TGTGCCAGCAGTCGACAGGGGGCGCGAAATTCACCCCTCCACTTT. This sequence encodes CASSRQGARNSPLHF. Using reference TRBV28 and TRBJ1-6 for the parts outside the CDR3, the full variable domain is DVKVTQSSRYLVKRTGEKVFLECVQDMDHENMFWYRQDPGLGLRLIYFSYDVKMKEKGDIPEGYSVSREKKERFSLILESASTNQTSMYLCASSRQGARNSPLHFGNGTRLTVT.

This rearrangement joins TRBV6-1 to TRBJ1-3, with 9 nucleotides matching TRBD1. Germline values: CDR1 MNHNS, CDR2 SASEGT. Trimming removed 3 bases from V and 0 bases from J; junction bases left unmatched: 6. The CDR3 is 17 residues long. CDR3 region: CASSDPGQGYSGNTIYF. CDR3 in DNA: TGTGCCAGCAGTGATCCAGGACAGGGGTACTCTGGAAACACCATATATTTT.

This clone appeared a few times. The chain employs TRBV28 and TRBJ2-1; TRBD1 aligns across 8 bases. The CDR3 length is 19 residues. Per germline, CDR1 MDHEN and CDR2 SYDVKM. V lost 6 bases, J lost 1 base, and 17 bases stayed unmatched. CDR3 nucleotides: TGTGCCAGCAGGACTGTTTGGCCCGGACAGGGTGTGTCCTACAATGAGCAGTTCTTC. This gives the protein CASRTVWPGQGVSYNEQFF.

The rearrangement links TRBV7-8 to TRBJ1-5; D remains unclear. Trimming took 1 base from V and 5 from J, leaving 15 bases between them. The CDR3 totals 16 residues. Germline CDR1 is SGHVS and CDR2 is FQNEAQ. The CDR3 DNA reads TGTGCCAGCAGCTTAGGCGTCGGAGGACCTCATCAGCCCCAGCATTTT. Its protein is CASSLGVGGPHQPQHF.

The chain employs TRBV18 and TRBJ2-2; D unclear. Trimming shortened V by 0 bases and J by 6 bases, and 8 bases separated the two germline ends. Looked up from germline, CDR1 is KGHSH and CDR2 is LQKENI. The CDR3 length is 14 residues. The CDR3 sequence is CASSPPGLAGELFF. The CDR3 nucleotides read TGTGCCAGCTCACCACCAGGTCTAGCCGGGGAGCTGTTTTTT.

For the CDR3, the DNA is TGTGCCAGCAGTTTATATATTCTAGCGGGAGGTTCCAACAATGAGCAGTTCTTC. This codes for CASSLYILAGGSNNEQFF. The chain links TRBV28 to TRBJ2-1, with 11 nucleotides matching TRBD2. This CDR3 is 18 amino acids long. Germline-derived CDR1 and CDR2 are MDHEN and SYDVKM. Trimming cost V 1 base and J 5 bases; bases outside gene matches: 10.

The chain is built from TRBV10-2 and TRBJ1-5; perhaps TRBD1 as D (6 bases). The V and J ends lost 6 bases and 5 bases respectively, with 11 bases between them. The CDR3 sequence is 13 residues long. Germline V CDR1 and CDR2: WSHSY, SAAADI. CDR3: CASSGQRYQPQHF. The CDR3, as DNA: TGCGCCAGCAGCGGACAGCGCTATCAGCCCCAGCATTTT.

The gene calls are TRBV12-5 and TRBJ2-1; no definite D call. The V end lost 6 bases, the J end lost 0 bases, and 21 bases lay between the germline ends. CDR3 length: 18 residues. Germline CDR1 LGHNT, CDR2 FRNRAP. The CDR3 loop reads CASGTFLPVESSYNEQFF. As DNA, the CDR3 is TGTGCTAGTGGCACCTTCTTGCCGGTGGAGAGCTCCTACAATGAGCAGTTCTTC.

The rearrangement joins TRBV7-9 to TRBJ2-2, with a weak D call TRBD2 (6 bases). V lost 5 bases to trimming and J lost 4 bases, with 11 bases between them. This CDR3 is 14 amino acids long. CDR1 and CDR2 (germline): SEHNR, FQNEAQ (reference sequence). In DNA form, the CDR3 reads TGTGCCAGCAGCCCGGTGGGGGGCACCGGGGAGCTGTTTTTT. This encodes CASSPVGGTGELFF.

V is TRBV7-2 and J is TRBJ1-2; D remains ambiguous. V was cut by 5 bases and J by 0 bases, with 16 bases left in between. The CDR3 contains 16 residues. In germline, CDR1 is SGHTA, CDR2 FQGNSA. This chain's CDR3 is CASSPRGKHSNYGYTF. The CDR3 DNA follows: TGTGCCAGCAGCCCACGCGGGAAGCATTCTAACTATGGCTACACCTTC.

This chain links TRBV11-2 with TRBJ2-7, with 8 bases identical to TRBD1. The germline V gene has CDR1 SGHAT and CDR2 FQNNGV. After removal of 5 bases from V and 3 bases from J, the junction contained 3 bases not matched to a gene. The CDR3 has 13 amino acids. CDR3 nucleotides: TGTGCCAGCAGCCTTGGGACAGGCTACGAGCAGTACTTC. Its protein product is CASSLGTGYEQYF.

J is TRBJ1-4 and V is TRBV24-1, with 9 bases identical to TRBD1. V was pared by 6 bases and J by 6 bases, with 7 bases of the junction left unmatched. Per the germline V gene, CDR1 is KGHDR and CDR2 is SFDVKD. This CDR3 spans 15 amino acids. The CDR3, as DNA: TGTGCCACCAGTCCTACAGGGGGCTTCGATGAAAAACTGTTTTTT. Its translation is CATSPTGGFDEKLFF.

This chain uses TRBV9 with TRBJ2-7; weak D call: TRBD1 (6 bases). This CDR3 is built from 14 residues. The V gene lost 4 bases and the J gene lost 2 bases, with 13 bases spanning the gap. Germline V CDR1 and CDR2: SGDLS, YYNGEE. In DNA, the CDR3 is TGTGCCAGCAGCCTGGGGGACAATGCCTACGAGCAGTACTTC. Amino acids: CASSLGDNAYEQYF.

This chain links TRBV9 with TRBJ2-1; perhaps TRBD2 as D (6 bases). The CDR3 loop spans 20 amino acids. V was shortened by 4 bases and J by 1 base, with 27 bases between the two germline ends. Germline CDR1 and CDR2: SGDLS and YYNGEE. CDR3 amino acids: CASSPPLGLAREGSYNEQFF. The CDR3, as DNA: TGTGCCAGCAGCCCTCCTTTAGGGCTAGCGAGAGAAGGGTCCTACAATGAGCAGTTCTTC.

There are a few counts of this clone. The CDR3 coding sequence is TGTGCCAGTAGTATGTCCCCCCCGGGCGGGGAGACCTACGAGCAGTACTTC. Amino acid sequence: CASSMSPPGGETYEQYF. The chain combines TRBV19 with TRBJ2-7; D might be TRBD2 (6 bases). V lost 3 bases and J 2 bases, leaving 20 bases between the germline ends. Germline V gives CDR1 LNHDA, CDR2 SQIVND (reference sequence). This CDR3 comprises 17 residues.

The CDR3 DNA is TGTGCCAGCAGCCCCCGGGGGGGAGGGAGCAATGAGCAGTTCTTC. It codes for CASSPRGGGSNEQFF. This sequence joins TRBV11-3 and TRBJ2-1, with 8 bases matching TRBD2. In germline, CDR1 is SGHNT, CDR2 YENEEA. The CDR3 runs to 15 residues. The V and J ends lost 5 bases and 6 bases, in that order; junction bases with no gene match: 9.

The CDR3 here is CASSVGAPSMGLGYTF. In DNA, the CDR3 is TGTGCCAGCAGCGTAGGTGCCCCTTCAATGGGGCTTGGCTACACCTTC. The rearrangement joins TRBV9 to TRBJ1-2; tentatively, D is TRBD1 (5 bases). Trimming removed 0 bases from V and 7 bases from J, with 19 bases in between. Germline CDR1 is SGDLS and CDR2 is YYNGEE. The CDR3 runs 16 residues. The whole variable domain, remainder taken from reference TRBV9 and TRBJ1-2, is DSGVTQTPKHLITATGQRVTLRCSPRSGDLSVYWYQQSLDQGLQFLIQYYNGEERAKGNILERFSAQQFPDLHSELNLSSLELGDSALYFCASSVGAPSMGLGYTFGSGTRLTVV.

The V call is TRBV10-2, the J call TRBJ1-5; D may be TRBD1 (5 bases). Trimming took off 2 bases at V and 1 base at J, with 9 bases between the two ends. Germline V lookup: CDR1 WSHSY, CDR2 SAAADI. The CDR3 runs to 15 residues. In DNA form, the CDR3 reads TGCGCCAGCAGTGAGGGGGCGAGGAGCAATCAGCCCCAGCATTTT. This sequence encodes CASSEGARSNQPQHF.

The chain employs TRBV28 and TRBJ1-2; TRBD1 is a possible D gene (6 bases). CDR1 is MDHEN, CDR2 SYDVKM, per germline. The germline V and J ends were trimmed by 6 bases and 5 bases, with 19 bases remaining between them. This CDR3 spans 15 amino acids. The DNA for the CDR3 is TGTGCCAGCAGATTGCTTGGGACACTAAGATATGGCTACACCTTC. Translating it yields CASRLLGTLRYGYTF.

The V and J genes are TRBV7-9 and TRBJ2-5, with 8 bases aligning to TRBD1. The CDR3 spans 14 residues. With 5 bases clipped from V and 1 base from J, the junction kept 3 bases outside the gene matches. Germline loops: CDR1 SEHNR, CDR2 FQNEAQ (reference sequence). The CDR3 sequence is CASSRGQGQETQYF. The CDR3 bases are TGTGCCAGCAGCCGCGGACAGGGCCAAGAGACCCAGTACTTC. The whole variable domain, filled in from reference TRBV7-9 and TRBJ2-5, reads DTGVSQNPRHKITKRGQNVTFRCDPISEHNRLYWYRQTLGQGPEFLTYFQNEAQLEKSRLLSDRFSAERPKGSFSTLEIQRTEQGDSAMYLCASSRGQGQETQYFGPGTRLLVL.

The chain combines TRBV19 with TRBJ1-1; 10 bases align to TRBD1. The CDR3 has 13 residues. Germline V gives CDR1 LNHDA, CDR2 SQIVND (reference sequence). V dropped 4 bases and J dropped 5; count of bases not matched to a gene: 1. CDR3 in amino acids: CASSRDRGTEAFF. For the CDR3, the DNA is TGTGCCAGTAGTAGGGACAGGGGTACTGAAGCTTTCTTT.

The chain uses TRBV5-1 and TRBJ2-4; TRBD2 agrees at 8 bases. Germline CDR1 SGHRS, CDR2 YFSETQ. V shed 3 bases and J 6 bases; nucleotides not matched to a gene: 8. The CDR3 covers 15 residues. The CDR3 loop is CASSSSTGRGNIQYF. CDR3 nucleotides: TGCGCCAGCAGCTCTTCGACCGGGAGGGGAAACATTCAGTACTTC.

V gene TRBV7-8 combines with J gene TRBJ1-5; a possible D gene is TRBD1 (6 bases). Trimming took off 8 bases at V and 2 bases at J, with 19 bases between the two ends. The CDR3 spans 16 residues. CDR1 and CDR2 from the germline V gene are SGHVS and FQNEAQ. The CDR3 region has the DNA TGTGCCAGCGGAGAACAGGGAGCGTTTGGCAATCAGCCCCAGCATTTT. Protein: CASGEQGAFGNQPQHF. The entire variable domain, with the rest obtained from reference TRBV7-8 and TRBJ1-5, is as follows: GAGVSQSPRYKVAKRGQDVALRCDPISGHVSLFWYQQALGQGPEFLTYFQNEAQLDKSGLPSDRFFAERPEGSVSTLKIQRTQQEDSAVYLCASGEQGAFGNQPQHFGDGTRLSIL.